The clone carrying this T cell receptor (beta chain) was counted a few times. This is likely an artifact of a read error, given a far larger clone one base away. Germline V gene data show CDR1 as SQVTM and CDR2 as ANQGSEA. J lost 7 bases, V lost 7 bases, and 11 bases had no gene match. The CDR3 loop spans 14 amino acids. The library was built from 400 ng RNA with molecular barcoded adaptors for alpha/delta and beta/gamma chains. MiXCR was run by TCRdb on the reads, yielding one entry per CDR3 protein. Here the sample spans some 50,000 distinct CDR3 sequences, around 21% being singletons. This entry is derived from a study of read filtering for tumor transcriptome and immune sequencing.

The sequenced material came from a population of CD138-negative cells sorted from bone marrow. The rearrangement uses TRBV29-1 and TRBJ2-7, with 12 nucleotides matching TRBD2. The sequence was collected from a donor older than 35 with multiple myeloma. The CDR3 here is CSARLAGENNEQYF. As DNA, the CDR3 is TGCAGCGCCCGACTAGCGGGAGAGAACAATGAGCAGTACTTC.